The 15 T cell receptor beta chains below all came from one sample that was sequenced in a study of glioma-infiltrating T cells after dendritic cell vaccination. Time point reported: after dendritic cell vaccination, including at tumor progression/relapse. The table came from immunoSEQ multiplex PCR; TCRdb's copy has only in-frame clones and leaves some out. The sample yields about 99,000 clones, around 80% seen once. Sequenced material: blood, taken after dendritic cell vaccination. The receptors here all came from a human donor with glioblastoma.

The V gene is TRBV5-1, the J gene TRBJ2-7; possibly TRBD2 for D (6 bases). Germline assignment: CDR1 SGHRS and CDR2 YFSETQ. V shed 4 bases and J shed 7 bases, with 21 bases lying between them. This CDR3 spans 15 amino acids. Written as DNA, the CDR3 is TGCGCCAGCAGCGGGTCCGGGACGGGGGTTGAGGAGCAGTACTTC. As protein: CASSGSGTGVEEQYF.

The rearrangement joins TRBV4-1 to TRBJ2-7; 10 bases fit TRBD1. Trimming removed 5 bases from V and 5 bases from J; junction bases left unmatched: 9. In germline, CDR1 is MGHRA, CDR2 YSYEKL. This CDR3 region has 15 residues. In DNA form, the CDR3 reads TGCGCCAGCAGCGACAGGGGGCGCTTAGTCCACGAGCAGTACTTC. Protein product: CASSDRGRLVHEQYF.

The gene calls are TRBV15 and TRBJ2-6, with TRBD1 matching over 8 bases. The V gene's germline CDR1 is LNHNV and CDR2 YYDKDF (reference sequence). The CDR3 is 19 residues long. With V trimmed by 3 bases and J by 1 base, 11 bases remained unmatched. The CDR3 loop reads CATSSPIGQGRSGANVLTF. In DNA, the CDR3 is TGTGCCACCAGCAGCCCTATCGGACAGGGTAGGTCTGGGGCCAACGTCCTGACTTTC.

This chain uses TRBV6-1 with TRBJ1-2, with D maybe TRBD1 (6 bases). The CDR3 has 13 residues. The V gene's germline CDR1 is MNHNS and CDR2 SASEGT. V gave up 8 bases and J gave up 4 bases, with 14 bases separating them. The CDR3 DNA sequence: TGTGCCAGCGTCAAACAGGGTGCCTATGGCTACACCTTC. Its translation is CASVKQGAYGYTF.

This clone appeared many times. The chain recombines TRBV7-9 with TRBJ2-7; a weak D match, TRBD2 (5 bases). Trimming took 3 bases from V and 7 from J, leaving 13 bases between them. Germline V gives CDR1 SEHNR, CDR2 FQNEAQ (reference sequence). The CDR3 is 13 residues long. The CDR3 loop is CASSFTGIGEQYF. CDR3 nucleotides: TGTGCCAGCAGCTTTACCGGGATAGGGGAGCAGTACTTC.

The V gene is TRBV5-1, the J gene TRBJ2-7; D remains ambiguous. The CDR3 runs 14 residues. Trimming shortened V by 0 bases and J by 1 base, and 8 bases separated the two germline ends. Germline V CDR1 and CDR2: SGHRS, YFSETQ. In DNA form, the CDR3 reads TGCGCCAGCAGCTTGGGACTCGGTTCCTACGAGCAGTACTTC. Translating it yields CASSLGLGSYEQYF.

CDR3 nucleotide sequence: TGCGCCAGCAGCTTGGGGCTTGAGCAGTTCTTC. Its protein product is CASSLGLEQFF. The V and J genes are TRBV5-1 and TRBJ2-1; D remains ambiguous. Germline V CDR1 and CDR2: SGHRS, YFSETQ. The length of the CDR3 is 11 residues. Trimming pared 0 bases from V and 9 bases from J, leaving 4 bases between.

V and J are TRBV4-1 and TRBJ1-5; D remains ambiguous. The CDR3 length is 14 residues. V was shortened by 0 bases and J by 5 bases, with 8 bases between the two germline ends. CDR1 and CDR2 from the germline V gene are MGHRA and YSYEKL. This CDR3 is CASSQDGGYQPQHF. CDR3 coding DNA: TGCGCCAGCAGCCAAGATGGCGGATATCAGCCCCAGCATTTT.

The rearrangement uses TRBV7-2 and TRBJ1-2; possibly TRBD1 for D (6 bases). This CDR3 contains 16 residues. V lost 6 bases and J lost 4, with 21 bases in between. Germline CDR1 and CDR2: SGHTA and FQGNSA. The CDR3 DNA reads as TGTGCCAGCAGGCAGAGGGCAGGGGCGGGTAGCTATGGCTACACCTTC. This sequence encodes CASRQRAGAGSYGYTF.

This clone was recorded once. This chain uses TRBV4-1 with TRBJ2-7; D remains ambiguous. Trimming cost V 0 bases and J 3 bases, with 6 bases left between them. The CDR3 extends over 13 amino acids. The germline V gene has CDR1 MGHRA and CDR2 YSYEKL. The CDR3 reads CASSQESGYEQYF. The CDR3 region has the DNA TGCGCCAGCAGCCAAGAATCCGGCTACGAGCAGTACTTC.

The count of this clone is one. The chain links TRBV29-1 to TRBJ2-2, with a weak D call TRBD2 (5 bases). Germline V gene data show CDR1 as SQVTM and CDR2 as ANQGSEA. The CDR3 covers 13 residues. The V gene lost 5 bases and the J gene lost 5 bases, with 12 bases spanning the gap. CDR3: CSVLRTRTGELFF. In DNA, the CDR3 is TGCAGCGTTTTGAGGACTCGGACCGGGGAGCTGTTTTTT.

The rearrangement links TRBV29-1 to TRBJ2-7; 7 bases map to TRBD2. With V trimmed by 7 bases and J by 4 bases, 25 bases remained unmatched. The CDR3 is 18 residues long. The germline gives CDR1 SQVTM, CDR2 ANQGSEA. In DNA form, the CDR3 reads TGCAGCGCTGGGGGGGTGGGAGAAGGATTTAGAGGGACTTACGAGCAGTACTTC. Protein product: CSAGGVGEGFRGTYEQYF.

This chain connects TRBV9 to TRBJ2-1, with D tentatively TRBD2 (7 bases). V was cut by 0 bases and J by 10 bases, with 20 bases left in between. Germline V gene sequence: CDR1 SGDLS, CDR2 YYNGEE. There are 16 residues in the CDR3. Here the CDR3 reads CASSVGPASGQSEQFF. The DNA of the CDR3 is TGTGCCAGCAGCGTAGGGCCCGCTAGCGGACAGTCGGAGCAGTTCTTC. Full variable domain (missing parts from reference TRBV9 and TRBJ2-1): DSGVTQTPKHLITATGQRVTLRCSPRSGDLSVYWYQQSLDQGLQFLIQYYNGEERAKGNILERFSAQQFPDLHSELNLSSLELGDSALYFCASSVGPASGQSEQFFGPGTRLTVL.

The CDR3: CASSLLAGGPFSYEQYF. The CDR3, as DNA: TGTGCCAGCAGCTTACTAGCGGGGGGGCCCTTCTCCTACGAGCAGTACTTC. This chain joins TRBV7-9 and TRBJ2-7; 12 nucleotides match TRBD2. The CDR3 spans 17 residues. Unmatched junction bases numbered 5, after V lost 2 bases and J lost 0 bases. CDR1 is SEHNR and CDR2 is FQNEAQ in the germline V gene (reference sequence).

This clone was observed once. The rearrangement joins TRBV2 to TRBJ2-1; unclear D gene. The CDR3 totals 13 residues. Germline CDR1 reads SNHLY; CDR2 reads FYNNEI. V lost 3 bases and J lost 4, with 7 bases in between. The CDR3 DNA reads TGTGCCAGCAGTGACGAACTATACAATGAGCAGTTCTTC. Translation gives CASSDELYNEQFF. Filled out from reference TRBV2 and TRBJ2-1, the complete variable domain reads EPEVTQTPSHQVTQMGQEVILRCVPISNHLYFYWYRQILGQKVEFLVSFYNNEISEKSEIFDDQFSVERPDGSNFTLKIRSTKLEDSAMYFCASSDELYNEQFFGPGTRLTVL.